Presented here are 28 T cell receptor beta chains from one specimen sequenced in a study of blood T cell repertoires in COVID-19. Using immunoSEQ multiplex PCR, the repertoire was profiled, and TCRdb retains in-frame clones only, with some absent. This repertoire shows 200,000 to 250,000 clones, more than 65% found once; its top ten account for about 1.5%. The sequenced sample was peripheral blood. The source is a woman aged 40 to 50 who had recovered from COVID-19.

This clone was seen once. V usage is TRBV9 and J usage is TRBJ2-7, with 13 positions matching TRBD2. J was trimmed by 3 bases and V by 2 bases; bases with no gene match: 5. The CDR3 consists of 16 residues. The germline CDR1 and CDR2 sequences are SGDLS and YYNGEE. The CDR3 DNA is TGTGCCAGCAGCGTGAGTGGGACTAGCGGGGTCTACGAGCAGTACTTC. It encodes CASSVSGTSGVYEQYF.

The chain recombines TRBV7-8 with TRBJ1-2; 9 positions agree with TRBD1. Trimming cost V 1 base and J 5 bases; bases outside gene matches: 5. Germline V lookup: CDR1 SGHVS, CDR2 FQNEAQ. The CDR3 has 15 residues. CDR3 region: CASSLEGTGRYGYTF. CDR3 DNA sequence: TGTGCCAGCAGCTTAGAAGGGACAGGGAGATATGGCTACACCTTC.

The chain uses TRBV9 and TRBJ1-1; 9 bases are a match to TRBD1. With 4 bases clipped from V and 0 bases from J, the junction kept 7 bases outside the gene matches. This CDR3 spans 16 amino acids. Germline values: CDR1 SGDLS, CDR2 YYNGEE. CDR3 in DNA: TGTGCCAGCAGCTGGGGAACAGGGGGCATGAACACTGAAGCTTTCTTT. Translation: CASSWGTGGMNTEAFF.

The count of this clone is one. The genes are TRBV29-1 and TRBJ2-1; weak D call: TRBD2 (6 bases). Germline V lookup: CDR1 SQVTM, CDR2 ANQGSEA. Trimming shortened V by 7 bases and J by 3 bases, and 13 bases separated the two germline ends. The CDR3 runs 13 residues. DNA of the CDR3: TGCAGCGGTTGGTCGGGACTCTACAATGAGCAGTTCTTC. Protein product: CSGWSGLYNEQFF.

The rearrangement joins TRBV30 to TRBJ2-7, with 9 bases that match TRBD1. The CDR3 loop spans 16 amino acids. With 0 bases clipped from V and 5 bases from J, the junction kept 11 bases outside the gene matches. Germline V gene data show CDR1 as GTSNPN and CDR2 as SVGIG (reference sequence). The CDR3 DNA reads TGTGCCTGGAGTGTACCCGGAGGACAGGGGAGGGACGAGCAGTACTTC. As protein: CAWSVPGGQGRDEQYF.

This clone was seen more than once but under ten times. The rearrangement joins TRBV5-1 to TRBJ2-5; D possibly corresponds to TRBD2 (6 bases). Trimming removed 5 bases at V and 5 bases at J, with 22 bases between. The V gene's germline CDR1 is SGHRS and CDR2 YFSETQ. This CDR3 has 16 amino acids. CDR3 sequence: CASSSGDLLSEETQYF. The CDR3 DNA sequence: TGCGCCAGCAGTTCTGGGGACTTATTATCCGAGGAGACCCAGTACTTC.

This rearrangement joins TRBV3-1 (or the pseudogene TRBV3-2) to TRBJ2-3; possibly TRBD2 for D (6 bases). Trimming cost V 1 base and J 6 bases, with 17 bases left between them. Looked up from germline, CDR1 is LGHDT and CDR2 is YNNKEL (reference sequence). The CDR3 totals 16 residues. In DNA form, the CDR3 reads TGTGCCAGCAGCCAAGGATTCGGGGGAGGATTGGATACGCAGTATTTT. Its translation: CASSQGFGGGLDTQYF.

This chain uses TRBV10-3 with TRBJ2-2, with 7 positions matching TRBD2. V lost 6 bases to trimming and J lost 9 bases; unmatched junction nucleotides: 10. Germline V gene sequence: CDR1 ENHRY, CDR2 SYGVKD. This CDR3 is 14 amino acids long. CDR3 DNA: TGTGCCATCAGAAAAGGGACTACCCAAAGGGAGCTGTTTTTT. This translates into CAIRKGTTQRELFF.

The J gene is TRBJ2-1, the V gene TRBV9, with 7 bases identical to TRBD2. CDR3 length: 15 residues. The V segment lost 0 bases and the J segment 4 bases; nucleotides outside the gene matches: 4. Looked up from germline, CDR1 is SGDLS and CDR2 is YYNGEE. As DNA, the CDR3 is TGTGCCAGCAGCGTAGACAGCGGGGAGTACAATGAGCAGTTCTTC. It encodes CASSVDSGEYNEQFF. Complete variable domain (other parts from reference TRBV9 and TRBJ2-1): DSGVTQTPKHLITATGQRVTLRCSPRSGDLSVYWYQQSLDQGLQFLIQYYNGEERAKGNILERFSAQQFPDLHSELNLSSLELGDSALYFCASSVDSGEYNEQFFGPGTRLTVL.

This clone has more than one count but fewer than ten. V gene TRBV12-3 or TRBV12-4 combines with J gene TRBJ1-1, with 9 positions matching TRBD1. The V segment lost 7 bases and the J segment 4 bases; nucleotides outside the gene matches: 4. This CDR3 has 13 residues. CDR3 sequence reads: CASTPTGGTEAFF. DNA for the CDR3: TGTGCCAGCACTCCGACAGGGGGCACTGAAGCTTTCTTT.

The chain carries TRBV6-5 and TRBJ2-1, with D tentatively TRBD1 (7 bases). Trimming shortened V by 6 bases and J by 6 bases, and 12 bases separated the two germline ends. This CDR3 region has 13 residues. The germline CDR1 and CDR2 sequences are MNHEY and SVGAGI. For the CDR3, the DNA is TGTGCCAGCAGAGTCCAGGGGGGCAATGAGCAGTTCTTC. Its protein product is CASRVQGGNEQFF.

This chain links TRBV12-3 or TRBV12-4 with TRBJ2-5; 7 bases align to TRBD1. The CDR3 has 13 amino acids. The V gene end was trimmed by 2 bases and the J gene end by 3 bases; junction bases not matched to a gene: 0. CDR3 bases: TGTGCCAGCAGTTTACAGGGGGAAGAGACCCAGTACTTC. Its translation is CASSLQGEETQYF.

The J gene is TRBJ2-7, the V gene TRBV6-1, with 9 bases matching TRBD2. After removal of 2 bases from V and 5 bases from J, the junction contained 13 bases not matched to a gene. CDR3 size: 17 residues. Germline V CDR1 and CDR2: MNHNS, SASEGT. The CDR3 DNA sequence: TGTGCCAGCAGTGAAAGTGGAAGAGGGGGACTAGCTAACGAGCAGTACTTC. Its protein is CASSESGRGGLANEQYF.

In its sample, this clone was seen a few times. The chain links TRBV6-1 to TRBJ1-1; D is unclear. Trimming shortened V by 3 bases and J by 4 bases, and 9 bases separated the two germline ends. Germline values: CDR1 MNHNS, CDR2 SASEGT. This CDR3 is 13 amino acids long. CDR3 sequence (DNA): TGTGCCAGCAGTGAGCCCCAGTTCACTGAAGCTTTCTTT. Its translation: CASSEPQFTEAFF.

The chain uses TRBV4-1 and TRBJ1-5, with 7 positions matching TRBD1. The CDR3 has 19 amino acids. V gave up 1 base and J gave up 2 bases; unmatched junction bases: 14. Germline V gene sequence: CDR1 MGHRA, CDR2 YSYEKL. The CDR3 coding sequence is TGCGCCAGCAGCCAAGCTCGGGACAGTCAACCATGGGGCAATCAGCCCCAGCATTTT. Its protein product is CASSQARDSQPWGNQPQHF.

V gene TRBV4-2 combines with J gene TRBJ1-1; D not resolved. The CDR3 totals 17 residues. V dropped 0 bases and J dropped 1 base, with 15 bases sitting between them. Germline CDR1 is LGHNA and CDR2 is YNFKEQ. The CDR3 bases are TGTGCCAGCAGCCAAGATCTAATTCGGGGTGGGAACACTGAAGCTTTCTTT. Its protein product is CASSQDLIRGGNTEAFF.

The gene calls are TRBV6-6 and TRBJ1-1; 7 bases match TRBD1. Germline loops: CDR1 MNHNY, CDR2 SVGAGI (reference sequence). The CDR3 has 13 amino acids. With V trimmed by 4 bases and J by 4 bases, 3 bases remained unmatched. This CDR3 is CASSFTGATEAFF. DNA of the CDR3: TGTGCCAGCAGTTTTACAGGGGCCACTGAAGCTTTCTTT.

CDR3 nucleotide sequence: TGTGCCAGCAGAACTACCCCTGAAGCTTTCTTT. This sequence encodes CASRTTPEAFF. The V call is TRBV28, the J call TRBJ1-1; no definite D call. The CDR3 spans 11 residues. Trimming left V 6 bases short and J 6 bases short, with 8 bases between. Germline lookup yields CDR1 MDHEN and CDR2 SYDVKM.

The V and J genes are TRBV28 and TRBJ2-1, with TRBD1 matching 7 bases. Germline assignment: CDR1 MDHEN and CDR2 SYDVKM. After removal of 4 bases from V and 8 bases from J, the junction contained 14 bases not matched to a gene. This CDR3 is 16 amino acids long. CDR3 residues: CASSSPGTVRYHEQFF. Here the CDR3 DNA reads TGTGCCAGCAGTTCGCCCGGGACAGTTCGTTATCATGAGCAGTTCTTC.

The chain combines TRBV4-1 with TRBJ1-4, with a possible D match to TRBD1 (6 bases). The length of the CDR3 is 16 residues. Germline V gene sequence: CDR1 MGHRA, CDR2 YSYEKL. The V and J ends lost 3 bases and 2 bases respectively, with 13 bases between them. The chain's CDR3 is CASSQATGSTNEKLFF. CDR3 nucleotides: TGCGCCAGCAGCCAGGCCACAGGGTCCACTAATGAAAAACTGTTTTTT.

The rearrangement joins TRBV3-1 (or the pseudogene TRBV3-2) to TRBJ2-7; 14 bases are shared with TRBD2. Germline V CDR1 and CDR2: LGHDT, YNNKEL (reference sequence). This CDR3 region has 20 residues. The V gene end was trimmed by 4 bases and the J gene end by 4 bases; junction bases not matched to a gene: 18. CDR3 nucleotide sequence: TGTGCCAGCAGCCCCACCCTTGTGACTAGCGGGGGGGATACTCTTTACGAGCAGTACTTC. Residues: CASSPTLVTSGGDTLYEQYF.

The chain employs TRBV19 and TRBJ1-2; D is unclear. Germline V gives CDR1 LNHDA, CDR2 SQIVND (reference sequence). The CDR3 length is 12 residues. Trimming removed 7 bases from V and 3 bases from J, with 9 bases in between. The CDR3 sequence: CASNEGDYGYTF. The CDR3 DNA reads as TGTGCCAGTAATGAGGGTGACTATGGCTACACCTTC.

CDR3: CASRPPGQFEQYF. CDR3 coding DNA: TGTGCCAGCAGGCCTCCGGGACAGTTCGAGCAGTACTTC. The chain links TRBV6-5 to TRBJ2-7; 7 nucleotides align to TRBD1. The CDR3 is made up of 13 amino acids. From germline, CDR1 is MNHEY and CDR2 SVGAGI. V shed 6 bases and J 6 bases; nucleotides not matched to a gene: 8.

The chain is built from TRBV1 and TRBJ2-2; TRBD2 is the table's D call and was not checked against the DNA. TRBV1 is described as a pseudogene. This CDR3 comprises 20 residues. This CDR3 reads CTSSQVPVLAGGPNTGELFF. The CDR3 bases are TGCACCAGCAGCCAAGTCCCGGTCCTAGCGGGGGGGCCGAACACCGGGGAGCTGTTTTTT.

The rearrangement links TRBV29-1 to TRBJ2-1; 7 bases fit TRBD2. The CDR3 sequence is 14 residues long. Germline loops: CDR1 SQVTM, CDR2 ANQGSEA. V was clipped by 3 bases and J by 6 bases; unmatched bases: 8. Here the CDR3 reads CSVERAGGGNEQFF. Here the CDR3 DNA reads TGCAGCGTTGAGCGGGCCGGCGGGGGCAATGAGCAGTTCTTC.

CDR3: CASSYEQGFDHEQYF. The CDR3 region has the DNA TGTGCCAGCAGCTATGAACAGGGGTTCGATCACGAGCAGTACTTC. The V call is TRBV6-5, the J call TRBJ2-7; 7 bases are a match to TRBD1. This CDR3 is built from 15 residues. J gave up 5 bases and V 6 bases, and 13 bases lay outside the gene matches. Germline V gene data show CDR1 as MNHEY and CDR2 as SVGAGI.

This clone showed up just once. The gene calls are TRBV7-9 and TRBJ1-2; weak D call: TRBD1 (5 bases). CDR1 and CDR2 (germline): SEHNR, FQNEAQ (reference sequence). This CDR3 is built from 17 residues. Trimming removed 1 base from V and 0 bases from J, with 15 bases in between. The CDR3 DNA is TGTGCCAGCAGCTTAGGGGGGACTTCGGGCCCTAACTATGGCTACACCTTC. It codes for CASSLGGTSGPNYGYTF.

V and J are TRBV19 and TRBJ2-7, with D possibly TRBD1 on 6 matching bases. CDR3 length equals 14 residues. CDR1 and CDR2 (germline): LNHDA, SQIVND (reference sequence). V was shortened by 3 bases and J by 4 bases, with 13 bases between the two germline ends. CDR3 residues: CASSMGAGAYEQYF. The CDR3 DNA follows: TGTGCCAGTAGTATGGGGGCCGGGGCATACGAGCAGTACTTC. The full variable domain, completed using reference TRBV19 and TRBJ2-7, is DGGITQSPKYLFRKEGQNVTLSCEQNLNHDAMYWYRQDPGQGLRLIYYSQIVNDFQKGDIAEGYSVSREKKESFPLTVTSAQKNPTAFYLCASSMGAGAYEQYFGPGTRLTVT.